This TCR beta chain was found in a study of blood T cell repertoires in COVID-19 (dated by TCRdb to 2020 to 2021). Study-level background: Collaborator samples came from the United States, Italy and Spain and covered acute and convalescent phases of COVID-19. The prospective study material was composed of cDNA or gDNA derived from T cells, B-cell-depleted T cells, or PBMCs. Subjects who had been exposed to COVID-19, were actively infected with it, or had recovered from it provided the deeply sampled blood TCRbeta repertoires that made up the dataset. The repertoires were made available in a free public database intended to serve as a resource for research on the immune response to SARS-CoV-2. Samples were obtained from the ongoing ImmuneRACE study (first 160 participants) and from 950 to 1,500 subjects provided by 6 global collaborators. Nearly every sample came with metadata listing a de-identified subject ID, COVID-19 status, age in years and sex. HLA class I and class II types, where available, came from metadata supplied by the sample provider rather than from assay-based typing. Broad study findings and their caveats: How much clinical and demographic metadata was included differed by source and by participant, and the metadata was provided uncurated.

The collaborating institutions used their own protocols to collect whole blood in K2EDTA tubes. For TCRbeta analysis, collaborators shipped samples in one of three forms: frozen whole blood, isolated PBMCs, or DNA extracted from either of those sample types. At the junction V is shortened by 1 base and J by 6 bases, with 10 bases in between. Measured from the cysteine to the phenylalanine, the CDR3 is 14 residues long. The retained sequence is limited to the CDR3, 42 bases, with the frame set at the first base. CDR1 and CDR2, per the germline V gene, are MNHNS and SASEGT. TCRbeta CDR3 regions were amplified from genomic DNA by means of the immunoSEQ Assay, a bias-controlled multiplex PCR. In the paper's pipeline: The number of nucleated cells in each sample was estimated from the amplification of reference gene primers within the assay. To quantify the absolute abundance of each unique TCRbeta CDR3 rearrangement, sequence reads were collapsed and filtered. For each sample, productive Simpson clonality was calculated as the square root of Simpson's diversity index over productive rearrangements. Entries here come from immuneACCESS through TCRdb and include only in-frame sequences with V and J called. Some clones fail to appear in such tables; in the studies checked, an unresolved V gene covers under half of the shortfall, and the cause of the remainder is unknown. V and J calls plus clone size are reproduced from that table; the DNA served to infer D and trimming. Here the sample has tens of thousands of clones; around nine tenths occur a single time. Clones ranked in the top ten supply about 1.3% of the sample.

Concerning this clone: It has no known antigen specificity. No much larger clone is present one base from it, and per-base qualities are unavailable.

The TCR sequence derives from a man between 60 and 70 years old with acute or convalescent COVID-19. Sample: peripheral blood. The chain was built from TRBV6-1 and TRBJ2-1; TRBD1 could be the D gene, as 5 bases match. The sequenced DNA is TGTGCCAGCAGTGAAGGGATAAGGGGCAATGAGCAGTTCTTC. It translates to CASSEGIRGNEQFF.